The next 30 T cell receptor beta chains were all read from a single sample in a study of blood T cell repertoires in COVID-19. Clones were read by immunoSEQ multiplex PCR, and TCRdb kept only the in-frame ones, dropping some. The data contain 90,000 to 100,000 clones, roughly 88% of them seen just once; the ten biggest clones take up roughly an eighth. Input material: peripheral blood. The source is a human donor in a cohort sampled during active COVID-19.

V usage is TRBV6-5 and J usage is TRBJ1-5, with D perhaps matching TRBD1 (5 bases). This CDR3 is 14 amino acids long. Per germline, CDR1 MNHEY and CDR2 SVGAGI. V was clipped by 4 bases and J by 2 bases, with 9 bases between them. The CDR3 is CASSWGRGNQPQHF. CDR3 in DNA: TGTGCCAGCAGTTGGGGCAGGGGCAATCAGCCCCAGCATTTT.

This chain joins TRBV7-3 and TRBJ1-2, with unresolved D. V lost 5 bases to trimming and J lost 4 bases, with 8 bases between them. Per germline, CDR1 SGHTA and CDR2 FQGTGA. This CDR3 comprises 12 residues. This chain's CDR3 is CASSRSGYGYTF. CDR3 nucleotides: TGTGCCAGCAGCAGATCGGGCTATGGCTACACCTTC.

The table lists this clone with many counts. The chain is built from TRBV7-9 and TRBJ2-7, with 8 bases identical to TRBD1. Germline V lookup: CDR1 SEHNR, CDR2 FQNEAQ (reference sequence). The CDR3 spans 18 residues. The trim removed 5 bases at V and 0 bases at J, leaving 15 bases unmatched. CDR3 coding DNA: TGTGCCAGCAGCCCTCGACAGGGGTTCCGTAGGAGCTCCTACGAGCAGTACTTC. The encoded protein is CASSPRQGFRRSSYEQYF.

This chain links TRBV7-2 with TRBJ1-1; maybe TRBD1 (6 bases). The CDR3 contains 13 residues. With 5 bases removed from V and 5 bases from J, the gap between germline ends came to 12 bases. Germline CDR1 is SGHTA and CDR2 is FQGNSA. The CDR3 reads CASSGQQGTEAFF. CDR3 DNA sequence: TGTGCCAGCAGCGGACAACAGGGAACTGAAGCTTTCTTT.

This chain uses TRBV3-1 (or the pseudogene TRBV3-2) with TRBJ1-2; 8 bases are shared with TRBD1. The CDR3 contains 13 residues. CDR1 and CDR2 (germline): LGHDT, YNNKEL (reference sequence). The V gene end was trimmed by 6 bases and the J gene end by 8 bases; junction bases not matched to a gene: 8. The CDR3 DNA follows: TGTGCCAGCAGTTCATCTCACAGGGGGGGCTACACCTTC. Amino acid sequence: CASSSSHRGGYTF.

The chain recombines TRBV28 with TRBJ1-2, with 7 bases aligning to TRBD1. CDR1 and CDR2 (germline): MDHEN, SYDVKM. This CDR3 comprises 15 residues. V lost 1 base and J lost 4; bases outside the gene matches: 6. The CDR3 DNA sequence: TGTGCCAGCAGTTTATCCCTGACAGGGCTCTATGGCTACACCTTC. This translates into CASSLSLTGLYGYTF.

This chain connects TRBV6-2 or TRBV6-3 to TRBJ2-3; 8 bases are a match to TRBD1. Looked up from germline, CDR1 is MNHEY and CDR2 is SVGEGT. The CDR3 length is 17 residues. V shed 0 bases, J shed 1 base, and the junction held 6 bases outside the gene matches. This chain's CDR3 is CASSYSLDREGTDTQYF. The CDR3 DNA follows: TGTGCCAGCAGTTACTCCTTGGACAGGGAGGGCACAGATACGCAGTATTTT.

This clone has just one count. This rearrangement joins TRBV7-3 to TRBJ2-2; TRBD2 aligns across 8 bases. There are 16 residues in the CDR3. After removal of 4 bases from V and 4 bases from J, the junction contained 8 bases not matched to a gene. Per the germline V gene, CDR1 is SGHTA and CDR2 is FQGTGA. The CDR3 region has the DNA TGTGCCAGCAGCTCTCTTGTCGGGAGGGCCACCGGGGAGCTGTTTTTT. Amino acids: CASSSLVGRATGELFF.

Only a few counts were recorded for this clone. The chain has TRBV4-3 and TRBJ1-1; D call uncertain. The V end lost 1 base, the J end lost 3 bases, and 18 bases lay between the germline ends. Germline CDR1 and CDR2: LGHNA and YSLEER. The CDR3 has 17 residues. This CDR3 is CASSQGLAGVVDTEAFF. For the CDR3, the DNA is TGCGCCAGCAGCCAAGGGTTGGCAGGCGTAGTGGACACTGAAGCTTTCTTT.

This chain links TRBV3-1 (or the pseudogene TRBV3-2) with TRBJ2-1; 8 bases line up with TRBD2. Trimming cost V 0 bases and J 7 bases; bases outside gene matches: 11. Germline V lookup: CDR1 LGHDT, CDR2 YNNKEL (reference sequence). CDR3 length: 17 residues. The CDR3 nucleotides are TGTGCCAGCAGCCAAGATTTGAGCGGGAGTTCGGGGAATGAGCAGTTCTTC. This encodes CASSQDLSGSSGNEQFF.

The count of this clone is one. The CDR3 region is CASSKYDRFGTEAFF. Written as DNA, the CDR3 is TGTGCCAGTAGTAAATACGACAGGTTCGGCACTGAAGCTTTCTTT. The chain links TRBV19 to TRBJ1-1; D is possibly TRBD1 (6 bases). The germline CDR1 and CDR2 sequences are LNHDA and SQIVND (reference sequence). Trimming took off 4 bases at V and 4 bases at J, with 16 bases between the two ends. The CDR3 sequence is 15 residues long.

The chain couples TRBV11-2 to TRBJ2-7; 10 nucleotides align to TRBD2. J was trimmed by 1 base and V by 5 bases; bases with no gene match: 14. CDR3 length: 18 residues. CDR1 and CDR2 from the germline V gene are SGHAT and FQNNGV. The CDR3 loop reads CASSPTGRASGRSYEQYF. DNA of the CDR3: TGTGCCAGCAGCCCTACTGGAAGGGCTAGCGGGAGATCCTACGAGCAGTACTTC.

This rearrangement joins TRBV6-6 to TRBJ1-1, with D tentatively TRBD1 (5 bases). Germline-derived CDR1 and CDR2 are MNHNY and SVGAGI (reference sequence). Between the trimmed V and J ends, which lost 0 bases and 4 bases, there was a span of 12 bases. This CDR3 spans 15 amino acids. The CDR3 here is CASSYSGGRSTEAFF. The DNA for the CDR3 is TGTGCCAGCAGTTACTCCGGGGGAAGGAGCACTGAAGCTTTCTTT.

This clone was observed once. The J gene is TRBJ2-5, the V gene TRBV4-3, with 9 bases fitting TRBD2. This CDR3 contains 14 residues. The germline V gene encodes CDR1 LGHNA and CDR2 YSLEER. V trimming: 1 base; J trimming: 3 bases; junction bases outside the gene matches: 0. CDR3 bases: TGCGCCAGCAGCCAAGGACTAGCGGAAGAGACCCAGTACTTC. Its protein product is CASSQGLAEETQYF.

The chain combines TRBV25-1 with TRBJ2-7, with a tentative D call TRBD2 (6 bases). Between the trimmed V and J ends, which lost 10 bases and 3 bases, there was a span of 16 bases. This CDR3 has 13 residues. Germline V CDR1 and CDR2: MGHDK, SYGVNS. The CDR3 reads CATAKLGLYEQYF. CDR3 coding DNA: TGTGCCACCGCTAAGTTGGGACTCTACGAGCAGTACTTC.

This clone was seen a handful of times. The rearrangement joins TRBV7-2 to TRBJ2-7, with 7 bases that match TRBD2. This CDR3 is 15 amino acids long. J gave up 6 bases and V 0 bases, and 8 bases lay outside the gene matches. Per germline, CDR1 SGHTA and CDR2 FQGNSA. CDR3 DNA: TGTGCCAGCAGCTTAGCGGGAGGGAACCTTGCCGAGCAGTACTTC. Translated, it gives CASSLAGGNLAEQYF.

V usage is TRBV5-1 and J usage is TRBJ2-1; 9 bases are shared with TRBD2. CDR3 length equals 15 residues. V dropped 0 bases and J dropped 6; count of bases not matched to a gene: 4. Germline V lookup: CDR1 SGHRS, CDR2 YFSETQ. CDR3 sequence (DNA): TGCGCCAGCAGCTTGGAGGCGGGAGGGGTCAATGAGCAGTTCTTC. This gives the protein CASSLEAGGVNEQFF.

This sequence joins TRBV5-1 and TRBJ1-5; 9 nucleotides line up with TRBD1. Per the germline V gene, CDR1 is SGHRS and CDR2 is YFSETQ. V shed 2 bases and J 5 bases; nucleotides not matched to a gene: 5. The CDR3 has 15 amino acids. The CDR3 region is CASSLDWTGDQPQHF. The CDR3 DNA reads TGCGCCAGCAGCTTAGACTGGACAGGGGATCAGCCCCAGCATTTT.

The chain is built from TRBV29-1 and TRBJ2-5; possibly TRBD1 for D (5 bases). Deletions cut 3 bases from V and 4 bases from J, with 15 bases between. The CDR3 covers 14 residues. Germline loops: CDR1 SQVTM, CDR2 ANQGSEA. Here the CDR3 reads CSVEKVGQGETQYF. Here the CDR3 DNA reads TGCAGCGTTGAGAAGGTCGGGCAGGGAGAGACCCAGTACTTC.

This rearrangement joins TRBV24-1 to TRBJ1-2; TRBD1 agrees at 9 bases. The germline CDR1 and CDR2 sequences are KGHDR and SFDVKD. This CDR3 contains 17 residues. The junction had 10 bases not matched to a gene; V was cut back by 4 bases and J by 2 bases. The CDR3 region is CATSDYVPGQGNYGYTF. CDR3 DNA sequence: TGTGCCACCAGTGACTATGTCCCGGGACAGGGAAACTATGGCTACACCTTC.

CDR3 residues: CASSLSSGGAYEQYF. Here the CDR3 DNA reads TGTGCCAGCAGCTTAAGCAGCGGGGGGGCCTACGAGCAGTACTTC. The V gene is TRBV7-3, the J gene TRBJ2-7; 10 nucleotides match TRBD2. The V gene end was trimmed by 1 base and the J gene end by 2 bases; junction bases not matched to a gene: 2. Germline V gives CDR1 SGHTA, CDR2 FQGTGA. This CDR3 is built from 15 residues. Full variable domain (missing parts from reference TRBV7-3 and TRBJ2-7): GAGVSQTPSNKVTEKGKYVELRCDPISGHTALYWYRQSLGQGPEFLIYFQGTGAADDSGLPNDRFFAVRPEGSVSTLKIQRTERGDSAVYLCASSLSSGGAYEQYFGPGTRLTVT.

This rearrangement joins TRBV29-1 to TRBJ2-7; no firm D call. The germline CDR1 and CDR2 sequences are SQVTM and ANQGSEA. V was pared by 2 bases and J by 4 bases, with 12 bases between. The CDR3 runs 13 residues. As DNA, the CDR3 is TGCAGCGTTGAATCGGCAGCGACGTACGAGCAGTACTTC. Protein sequence: CSVESAATYEQYF.

In this sample, this clone turned up once. The V and J genes are TRBV6-2 or TRBV6-3 and TRBJ1-5; D is possibly TRBD1 (5 bases). The germline V gene has CDR1 MNHEY and CDR2 SVGEGT. Trimming removed 2 bases at V and 0 bases at J, with 17 bases between. The CDR3 sequence is 18 residues long. CDR3: CASSYGTGQLYSNQPQHF. The CDR3 DNA sequence: TGTGCCAGCAGTTACGGTACAGGCCAACTGTATAGCAATCAGCCCCAGCATTTT.

The rearrangement joins TRBV24-1 to TRBJ2-1, with TRBD2 identical over 8 bases. The CDR3 runs 17 residues. CDR1 and CDR2 (germline): KGHDR, SFDVKD. V gave up 4 bases and J gave up 1 base; unmatched junction bases: 8. The DNA of the CDR3 is TGTGCCACCAGTGACTCCGGGCGGGGGGTATCCTACAATGAGCAGTTCTTC. The encoded protein is CATSDSGRGVSYNEQFF.

This chain uses TRBV30 with TRBJ1-1; tentatively, D is TRBD1 (6 bases). Deletions cut 7 bases from V and 5 bases from J, with 17 bases between. The CDR3 extends over 13 amino acids. Germline CDR1 GTSNPN, CDR2 SVGIG (reference sequence). CDR3 DNA sequence: TGTGCCTCCTCGTACAGGGTAGGAACTGAAGCTTTCTTT. It translates to CASSYRVGTEAFF.

This clone showed up just once. The rearrangement uses TRBV6-5 and TRBJ2-7; D call uncertain. Trimming pared 8 bases from V and 0 bases from J, leaving 14 bases between. Germline values: CDR1 MNHEY, CDR2 SVGAGI. This CDR3 comprises 14 residues. Here the CDR3 reads CASSSRRTSYEQYF. Here the CDR3 DNA reads TGTGCCAGCTCCTCCCGGAGAACCTCCTACGAGCAGTACTTC.

The chain has TRBV6-2 or TRBV6-3 and TRBJ1-5; the match to TRBD1 covers 7 bases. The trim removed 4 bases at V and 2 bases at J, leaving 8 bases unmatched. Germline V CDR1 and CDR2: MNHEY, SVGEGT. The CDR3 is 16 residues long. CDR3 residues: CASSSPPTGGNQPQHF. The CDR3 nucleotides read TGTGCCAGCAGTTCCCCCCCAACAGGGGGCAATCAGCCCCAGCATTTT.

V and J are TRBV19 and TRBJ1-2; tentatively, D is TRBD1 (5 bases). CDR1 LNHDA and CDR2 SQIVND come from the germline V gene (reference sequence). Between the trimmed V and J ends, which lost 7 bases and 4 bases, there was a span of 16 bases. The CDR3 sequence is 14 residues long. CDR3 DNA sequence: TGTGCCAGTACTCCATTGCAGGGAGGCTATGGCTACACCTTC. Its translation is CASTPLQGGYGYTF.

The chain couples TRBV11-2 to TRBJ1-2, with unresolved D. CDR3 size: 15 residues. In germline, CDR1 is SGHAT, CDR2 FQNNGV. Trimming shortened V by 10 bases and J by 1 base, and 19 bases separated the two germline ends. This chain's CDR3 is CATAPDWSGNYGYTF. CDR3 coding DNA: TGTGCCACCGCCCCGGACTGGTCCGGTAACTATGGCTACACCTTC.

The rearrangement joins TRBV7-2 to TRBJ2-7, with a possible D match to TRBD1 (5 bases). The V end was cut by 0 bases, the J end by 4 bases, with 10 bases between. This CDR3 region has 14 residues. Germline loops: CDR1 SGHTA, CDR2 FQGNSA. The CDR3 nucleotides are TGTGCCAGCAGCTTAGCCCAGGGTAAATACGAGCAGTACTTC. Residues: CASSLAQGKYEQYF.